The sequence of this T cell receptor (beta chain) was determined in a study of T cells in localized non-small cell lung cancer. Overall study findings and caveats: There was an association of higher blood T cell density with longer overall survival.

This CDR3 spans 11 amino acids. Trimming left V 5 bases short and J 7 bases short, with 8 bases between. Germline V gene lookup returns CDR1 SNHLY and CDR2 FYNNEI. The method was immunoSEQ multiplex PCR; TCRdb's version includes in-frame clones alone and lacks a portion of them. The sample lists approximately 30,000 clones, about 90% seen once, with less than 3.5% in the top ten. A note on this clone: Its antigen is unidentified.

This TCR was recovered from a woman between 18 and 55 years old with stage I lung adenocarcinoma. The chain recombines TRBV2 with TRBJ2-5, with a possible D match to TRBD1 (5 bases). Sequences were derived from peripheral blood, sampled before any cancer treatment. CDR3 DNA sequence: TGTGCCAGCAGTACAAGGGGGACCCAGTACTTC. Translating gives CASSTRGTQYF.